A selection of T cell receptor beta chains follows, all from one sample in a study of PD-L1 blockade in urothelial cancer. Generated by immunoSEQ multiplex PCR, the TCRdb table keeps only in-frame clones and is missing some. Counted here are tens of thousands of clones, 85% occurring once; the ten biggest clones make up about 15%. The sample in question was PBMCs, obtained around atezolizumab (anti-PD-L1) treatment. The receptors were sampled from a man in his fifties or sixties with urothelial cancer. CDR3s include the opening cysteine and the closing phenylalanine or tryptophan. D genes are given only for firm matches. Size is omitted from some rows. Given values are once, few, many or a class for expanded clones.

DNA: TGTGCCAGCAGTTCAGAGCGGGAGACCGGCACAGATACGCAGTATTTT
CDR3: CASSSERETGTDTQYF
size: .
V: TRBV6-6
J: TRBJ2-3
D: TRBD2

DNA: TGTGCCTGGAGTACGGGACTGAGACTCTACGAGCAGTACTTC
CDR3: CAWSTGLRLYEQYF
size: .
V: TRBV30
J: TRBJ2-7
D: .

DNA: TGCGCCAGCAGCTTGGGGACAGGGGGCGCCCCTAATGAAAAACTGTTTTTT
CDR3: CASSLGTGGAPNEKLFF
size: .
V: TRBV5-1
J: TRBJ1-4
D: TRBD1

DNA: TGTGCCAGCAGTGGGAATGTCGGCAGGCCACCCTACGAGCAGTACTTC
CDR3: CASSGNVGRPPYEQYF
size: .
V: TRBV25-1
J: TRBJ2-7
D: .

DNA: TGCGCCAGCAGCTTGGTACAGGACCAAGAGACCCAGTACTTC
CDR3: CASSLVQDQETQYF
size: .
V: TRBV5-1
J: TRBJ2-5
D: .

DNA: TGTGCCAGCAGCCAGAGCGGGAGCTCCTACAATGAGCAGTTCTTC
CDR3: CASSQSGSSYNEQFF
size: .
V: TRBV6-5
J: TRBJ2-1
D: TRBD2

DNA: TGCGCCAGCAGCTTCCCCATGACTAGCGGGGGCAATGAGCAGTTCTTC
CDR3: CASSFPMTSGGNEQFF
size: .
V: TRBV5-1
J: TRBJ2-1
D: TRBD2

DNA: TGTGCCAGCAGTCCCAGGTTTCAGTCCCAAGAGACCCAGTACTTC
CDR3: CASSPRFQSQETQYF
size: .
V: TRBV7-8
J: TRBJ2-5
D: .

DNA: TGTGCCAGCAGCTTAGTGGCGGGAGGGCCTTCTCGCTACGAGCAGTACTTC
CDR3: CASSLVAGGPSRYEQYF
size: .
V: TRBV7-8
J: TRBJ2-7
D: TRBD2

DNA: TGTGCCAGCAGCTTGACACAGGGTATGGTCCACGAGCAGTACTTC
CDR3: CASSLTQGMVHEQYF
size: .
V: TRBV13
J: TRBJ2-7
D: .

DNA: TGTGCCAGCAGCTATACAGGGGGCCAAGAGACCCAGTACTTC
CDR3: CASSYTGGQETQYF
size: .
V: TRBV5-4
J: TRBJ2-5
D: TRBD1

DNA: TGTGCCAGCAGTCTCACGGGGTTTGATGGCTACACCTTC
CDR3: CASSLTGFDGYTF
size: .
V: TRBV7-2
J: TRBJ1-2
D: .

DNA: TGTGCCTGGTCCCGACAGGGGGCTAATGAAAAACTGTTTTTT
CDR3: CAWSRQGANEKLFF
size: .
V: TRBV30
J: TRBJ1-4
D: TRBD1

DNA: TGTGCCAGCAGCTTATCGGCTTCAGGGATAGGCGGCTACACCTTC
CDR3: CASSLSASGIGGYTF
size: .
V: TRBV7-2
J: TRBJ1-2
D: .

DNA: TGTGCCAGCAGCTTTCGGCGGACCGGGGAGCTGTTTTTT
CDR3: CASSFRRTGELFF
size: .
V: TRBV5-8
J: TRBJ2-2
D: .

DNA: TGCGCCAGCAGCCGAGGACAGCTTTGGGTTTTATCCTCTGGAAACACCATATATTTT
CDR3: CASSRGQLWVLSSGNTIYF
size: .
V: TRBV4-1
J: TRBJ1-3
D: .

DNA: TGCGCCAGCAGCCCCCGCGGTGAAAAACTGTTTTTT
CDR3: CASSPRGEKLFF
size: .
V: TRBV5-1
J: TRBJ1-4
D: .

DNA: TGTGCCAGCAGCATGGCTAGCTCCTATAATTCACCCCTCCACTTT
CDR3: CASSMASSYNSPLHF
size: .
V: TRBV27
J: TRBJ1-6
D: .

DNA: TGCGCCAGCAGCTCGGAGGGTGCGGGGGGGAACAATGAGCAGTTCTTC
CDR3: CASSSEGAGGNNEQFF
size: .
V: TRBV5-1
J: TRBJ2-1
D: TRBD2

DNA: TGTGCCAGCAGTGAAGCCGAGGTTACCCTCCACTTT
CDR3: CASSEAEVTLHF
size: .
V: TRBV2
J: TRBJ1-6
D: .

DNA: TGTGCCAGCAGTTACGACAGGGGCGGAGGCTACACCTTC
CDR3: CASSYDRGGGYTF
size: .
V: TRBV5-6
J: TRBJ1-2
D: TRBD1

DNA: TGCGCCAGCAGCCAAGATCGGCTAACAGGGGACCACTATGGCTACACCTTC
CDR3: CASSQDRLTGDHYGYTF
size: .
V: TRBV4-1
J: TRBJ1-2
D: TRBD1

DNA: TGTGCCAGCAGTGAACTTTTTAGCGGGACCTCCAACGAGCAGTACTTC
CDR3: CASSELFSGTSNEQYF
size: .
V: TRBV6-1
J: TRBJ2-7
D: TRBD2

DNA: TGTGCCAGCAGCTTCGGAGGGTCAACTAATGAAAAACTGTTTTTT
CDR3: CASSFGGSTNEKLFF
size: .
V: TRBV11-3
J: TRBJ1-4
D: .

DNA: TGCGCCAGCAGCGAGGGACTAGCGGGAGTTTTACGCACAGATACGCAGTATTTT
CDR3: CASSEGLAGVLRTDTQYF
size: .
V: TRBV5-1
J: TRBJ2-3
D: TRBD2

DNA: TGTGCCAGCAGCCCGAACCTCCGGAGCTCCTACAATGAGCAGTTCTTC
CDR3: CASSPNLRSSYNEQFF
size: few
V: TRBV5-8
J: TRBJ2-1
D: .

DNA: TGTGCCAGCAGCTTGGGCGGGAGCTCCTACGAGCAGTACTTC
CDR3: CASSLGGSSYEQYF
size: once
V: TRBV5-6
J: TRBJ2-7
D: TRBD2

DNA: TGTGCCTGGACCCCTGCGGGACTCAATCAGCCCCAGCATTTT
CDR3: CAWTPAGLNQPQHF
size: .
V: TRBV30
J: TRBJ1-5
D: .

DNA: TGTGCCTGGACGGAGCAGGGGAACACTGAAGCTTTCTTT
CDR3: CAWTEQGNTEAFF
size: .
V: TRBV30
J: TRBJ1-1
D: .

DNA: TGTGCCAGCAGCCCATCGACTAGCGGGTTCAATGAGCAGTTCTTC
CDR3: CASSPSTSGFNEQFF
size: few
V: TRBV11-2
J: TRBJ2-1
D: TRBD2

DNA: TGTGCCAGCAGCTTCACAGGGCCCCCAGATACGCAGTATTTT
CDR3: CASSFTGPPDTQYF
size: .
V: TRBV11-3
J: TRBJ2-3
D: .

DNA: TGTGCCAGCTCACCATTTACCCTAGCGGGAACCACAGATACGCAGTATTTT
CDR3: CASSPFTLAGTTDTQYF
size: once
V: TRBV18
J: TRBJ2-3
D: TRBD2

DNA: TGTGCCAGCAGCTTAGTAGCGGGAGTCTTGGGCAATGAGCAGTTCTTC
CDR3: CASSLVAGVLGNEQFF
size: .
V: TRBV7-2
J: TRBJ2-1
D: TRBD2

DNA: TGTGCCAGCAGCTTGGCCGGCCAGGGTACAGATACGCAGTATTTT
CDR3: CASSLAGQGTDTQYF
size: few
V: TRBV5-8
J: TRBJ2-3
D: .

DNA: TGTGCCAGTATGTTGGGCGGGGGGGTGTACACCGGGGAGCTGTTTTTT
CDR3: CASMLGGGVYTGELFF
size: .
V: TRBV19
J: TRBJ2-2
D: TRBD2

DNA: TGTGCCAGCAGTTACCTAGGTTTGAACCCCGATGGCTACACCTTC
CDR3: CASSYLGLNPDGYTF
size: .
V: TRBV6-5
J: TRBJ1-2
D: .

DNA: TGTGCCAGCAGTTTATCCCGGTACAATGAGCAGTTCTTC
CDR3: CASSLSRYNEQFF
size: once
V: TRBV27
J: TRBJ2-1
D: .

DNA: TGTGCCAGCAGCCGGGGGCGGGAGGGCCGGGGTGAGCAGTTCTTC
CDR3: CASSRGREGRGEQFF
size: .
V: TRBV5-4
J: TRBJ2-1
D: TRBD2

DNA: TGTGCCAGCGGTCGGGGAGGGGAATCCTACGAGCAGTACTTC
CDR3: CASGRGGESYEQYF
size: .
V: TRBV28
J: TRBJ2-7
D: TRBD2

DNA: TGTGCCAGCACCCTCGGGACACTGGTAGGGGTGCAGTACTTC
CDR3: CASTLGTLVGVQYF
size: .
V: TRBV5-6
J: TRBJ2-7
D: .

DNA: TGCGCCAGCAGCCACTCTGCAGGTACTGAAGCTTTCTTT
CDR3: CASSHSAGTEAFF
size: .
V: TRBV5-1
J: TRBJ1-1
D: .

DNA: TGTGCCAGCAGCTTGGTTGGCGGGGGGGCGTACGAGCAGTACTTC
CDR3: CASSLVGGGAYEQYF
size: few
V: TRBV5-5
J: TRBJ2-7
D: TRBD2

DNA: TGTGCCAGCAGCCCCTTAACGCCGGGTGGCTCCTACAATGAGCAGTTCTTC
CDR3: CASSPLTPGGSYNEQFF
size: .
V: TRBV11-3
J: TRBJ2-1
D: .

DNA: TGTGCCAGCAGCTTGGCCGGGACAGATAAGGAGACCCAGTACTTC
CDR3: CASSLAGTDKETQYF
size: .
V: TRBV5-6
J: TRBJ2-5
D: TRBD1

DNA: TGCGCCAGCAGCGTCGGGACAGGGGGCATCTACGAGCAGTACTTC
CDR3: CASSVGTGGIYEQYF
size: once
V: TRBV5-1
J: TRBJ2-7
D: TRBD1

DNA: TGTGCCTGGGGATACAGGGACAATCAGCCCCAGCATTTT
CDR3: CAWGYRDNQPQHF
size: .
V: TRBV30
J: TRBJ1-5
D: .

DNA: TGTGCCAGAAGCCCGCACGACAGGTGCTCCTACGAGCAGTACTTC
CDR3: CARSPHDRCSYEQYF
size: .
V: TRBV7-5
J: TRBJ2-7
D: .

DNA: TGTGCCAGCTTAGGAGGGGTGGCTAACTATGGCTACACCTTC
CDR3: CASLGGVANYGYTF
size: .
V: TRBV6-5
J: TRBJ1-2
D: .